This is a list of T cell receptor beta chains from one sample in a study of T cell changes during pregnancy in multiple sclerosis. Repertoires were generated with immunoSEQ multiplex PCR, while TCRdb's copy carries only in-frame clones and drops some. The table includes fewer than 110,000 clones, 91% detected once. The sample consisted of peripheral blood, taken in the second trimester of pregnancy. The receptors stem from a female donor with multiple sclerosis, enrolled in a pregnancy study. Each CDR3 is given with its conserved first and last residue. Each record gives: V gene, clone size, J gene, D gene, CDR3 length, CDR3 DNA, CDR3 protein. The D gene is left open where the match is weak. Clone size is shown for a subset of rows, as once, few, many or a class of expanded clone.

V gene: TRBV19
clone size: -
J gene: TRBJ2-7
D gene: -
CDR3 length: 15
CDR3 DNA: TGTGCCAGTAGTATTACGGGGGGCCGCTCCTACGAGCAGTACTTC
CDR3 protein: CASSITGGRSYEQYF

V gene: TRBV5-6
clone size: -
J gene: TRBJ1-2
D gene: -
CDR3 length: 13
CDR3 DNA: TGTGCCAGCAGCTTGCTCCGCGGCTATGGCTACACCTTC
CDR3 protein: CASSLLRGYGYTF

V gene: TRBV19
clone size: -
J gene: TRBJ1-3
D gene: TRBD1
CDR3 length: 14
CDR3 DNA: TGTGCCAGTGCCGACAGGGGGCTCGGAAACACCATATATTTT
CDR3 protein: CASADRGLGNTIYF

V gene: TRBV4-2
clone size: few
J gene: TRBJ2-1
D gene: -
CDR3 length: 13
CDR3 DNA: TGTGCCAGCAGCCAAGACGGTCGCAATGAGCAGTTCTTC
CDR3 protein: CASSQDGRNEQFF

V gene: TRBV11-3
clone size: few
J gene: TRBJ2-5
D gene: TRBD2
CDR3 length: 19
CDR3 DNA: TGTGCCAGCAGCCCAGGTAGTCTAGCGGGAGGCGCCGGCAGAGAGACCCAGTACTTC
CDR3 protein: CASSPGSLAGGAGRETQYF

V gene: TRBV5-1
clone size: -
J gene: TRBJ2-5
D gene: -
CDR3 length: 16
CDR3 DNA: TGCGCCAGCAGCTTGGCCCCCACAGGGAATGCTGAGACCCAGTACTTC
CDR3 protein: CASSLAPTGNAETQYF

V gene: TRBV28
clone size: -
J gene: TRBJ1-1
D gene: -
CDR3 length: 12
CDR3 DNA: TGTGCCAGCAGTTTGCGGCGTAGTAAAGCTTTCTTT
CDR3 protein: CASSLRRSKAFF

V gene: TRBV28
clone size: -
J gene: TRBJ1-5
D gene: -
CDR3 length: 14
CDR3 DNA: TGTGCCAGCAGTTTACGGGTTAGCAATCAGCCCCAGCATTTT
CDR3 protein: CASSLRVSNQPQHF

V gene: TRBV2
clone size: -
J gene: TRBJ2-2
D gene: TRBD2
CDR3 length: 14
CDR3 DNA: TGTGCCAGGGGACTAGCGGGAAACACCGGGGAGCTGTTTTTT
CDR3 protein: CARGLAGNTGELFF

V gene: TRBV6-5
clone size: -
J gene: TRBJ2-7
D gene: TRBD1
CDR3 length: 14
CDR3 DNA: TGTGCCAGCAAGAACGGACAGGGAGGCTACGAGCAGTACTTC
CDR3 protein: CASKNGQGGYEQYF

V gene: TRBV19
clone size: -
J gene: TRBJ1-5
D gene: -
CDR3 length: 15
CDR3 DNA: TGTGCCAGTATCGGCGACAGTTATAGCAATCAGCCCCAGCATTTT
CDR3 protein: CASIGDSYSNQPQHF

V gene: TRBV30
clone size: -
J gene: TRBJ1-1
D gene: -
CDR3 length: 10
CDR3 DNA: TGTGCCCAAGCCGGGACATCAGCTTTCTTT
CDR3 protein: CAQAGTSAFF

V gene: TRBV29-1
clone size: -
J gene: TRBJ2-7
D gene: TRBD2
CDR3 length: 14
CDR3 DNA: TGCAGCGTGGGCGGACTAGCGGCCTCCTACGAGCAGTACTTC
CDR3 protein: CSVGGLAASYEQYF

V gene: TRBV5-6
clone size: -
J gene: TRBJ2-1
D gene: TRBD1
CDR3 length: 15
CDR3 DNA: TGTGCCAGCAGCGTAGGACAGGGGATATACAATGAGCAGTTCTTC
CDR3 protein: CASSVGQGIYNEQFF

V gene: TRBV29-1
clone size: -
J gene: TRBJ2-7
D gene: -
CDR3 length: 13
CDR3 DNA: TGCAGCGTTGAGCCCCCAAGGGGGGGAGAGCAGTACTTC
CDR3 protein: CSVEPPRGGEQYF

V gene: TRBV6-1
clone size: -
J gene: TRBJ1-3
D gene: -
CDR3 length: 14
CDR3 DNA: TGTGCCAGCAGTGGGTGGACAGAAGGAAACACCATATATTTT
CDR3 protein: CASSGWTEGNTIYF

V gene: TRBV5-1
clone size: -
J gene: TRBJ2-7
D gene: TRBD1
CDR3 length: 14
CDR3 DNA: TGCGCCAGCAGCTTGGGACAGGGGTCCCACAGGGTGTACTTC
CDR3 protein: CASSLGQGSHRVYF

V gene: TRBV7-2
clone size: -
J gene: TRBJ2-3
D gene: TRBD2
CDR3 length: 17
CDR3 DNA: TGTGCCAGCAGCTTAGCGGTAACGGGAGGTGTATCAGATACGCAGTATTTT
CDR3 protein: CASSLAVTGGVSDTQYF

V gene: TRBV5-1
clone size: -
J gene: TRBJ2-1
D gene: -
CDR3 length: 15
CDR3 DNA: TGCGCCAGCAGCGACCGGGTAGGCCCCAACAATGAGCAGTTCTTC
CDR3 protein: CASSDRVGPNNEQFF

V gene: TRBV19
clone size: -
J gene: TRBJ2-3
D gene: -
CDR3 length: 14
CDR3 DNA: TGTGCCAGTAGTTCTCGAGGGAGCACAGATACGCAGTATTTT
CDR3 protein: CASSSRGSTDTQYF

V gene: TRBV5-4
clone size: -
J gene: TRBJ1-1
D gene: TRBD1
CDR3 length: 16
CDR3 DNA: TGTGCCAGCAGCCCGTGGACAGGGGGTTTAAACACTGAAGCTTTCTTT
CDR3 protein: CASSPWTGGLNTEAFF

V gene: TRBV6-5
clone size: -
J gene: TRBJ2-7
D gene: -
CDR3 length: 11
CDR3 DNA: TGTGCCAGCAGCATTAAAGGAGAGGAGTACTTC
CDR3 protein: CASSIKGEEYF

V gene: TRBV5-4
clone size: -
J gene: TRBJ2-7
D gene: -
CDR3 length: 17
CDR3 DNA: TGTGCCAGCAGCTTTCTTACGTTAGCGGTCAAATCCTACGAGCAGTACTTC
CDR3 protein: CASSFLTLAVKSYEQYF

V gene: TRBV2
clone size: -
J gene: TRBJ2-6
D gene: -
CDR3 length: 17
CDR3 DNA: TGTGCCAGCAGTGCCAACAGGGACTACTCTGGGGCCAACGTCCTGACTTTC
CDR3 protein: CASSANRDYSGANVLTF

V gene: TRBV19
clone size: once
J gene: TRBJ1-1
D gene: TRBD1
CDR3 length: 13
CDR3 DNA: TGTGCCAGCCGCGGGACAGGGAAAACTGAAGCTTTCTTT
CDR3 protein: CASRGTGKTEAFF

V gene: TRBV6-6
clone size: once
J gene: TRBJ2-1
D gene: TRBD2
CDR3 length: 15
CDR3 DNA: TGTGCCAGCGCCCTAAGCGGGAGCGGGTACAATGAGCAGTTCTTC
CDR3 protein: CASALSGSGYNEQFF

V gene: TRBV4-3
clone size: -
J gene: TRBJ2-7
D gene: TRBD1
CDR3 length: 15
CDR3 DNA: TGCGCCAGCAGCCAAGAAAGCAGGGGGCCCTACGAGCAGTACTTC
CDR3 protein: CASSQESRGPYEQYF

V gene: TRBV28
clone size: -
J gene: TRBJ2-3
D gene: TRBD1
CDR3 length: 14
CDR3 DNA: TGTGCCAGCAGTCTGGGCAGGGGGCCTGATACGCAGTATTTT
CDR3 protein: CASSLGRGPDTQYF

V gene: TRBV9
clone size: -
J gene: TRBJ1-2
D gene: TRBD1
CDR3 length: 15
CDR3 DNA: TGTGCCAGCAGCATTTCACCGCGGACAGGGCTTGGCTACACCTTC
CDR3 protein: CASSISPRTGLGYTF

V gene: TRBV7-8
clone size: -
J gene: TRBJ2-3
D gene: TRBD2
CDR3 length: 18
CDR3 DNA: TGTGCCAGCAGCTTAGTCCAGCGGGAGTTTTCGAGCACAGATACGCAGTATTTT
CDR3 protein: CASSLVQREFSSTDTQYF

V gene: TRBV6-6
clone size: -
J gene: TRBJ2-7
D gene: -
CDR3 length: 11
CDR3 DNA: TGTGCCAGCAGGCTTAGTTGGGAGCAGTACTTC
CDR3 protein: CASRLSWEQYF

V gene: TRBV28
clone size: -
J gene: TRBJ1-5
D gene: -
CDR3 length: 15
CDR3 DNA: TGTGCCAGCAGCGAAGCCGTTAGAAGCAATCAGCCCCAGCATTTT
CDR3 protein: CASSEAVRSNQPQHF

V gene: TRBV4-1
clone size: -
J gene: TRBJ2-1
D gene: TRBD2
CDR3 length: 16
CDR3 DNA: TGCGCCAGCAGCCATATAGCGGGGCACTCCTACAATGAGCAGTTCTTC
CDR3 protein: CASSHIAGHSYNEQFF

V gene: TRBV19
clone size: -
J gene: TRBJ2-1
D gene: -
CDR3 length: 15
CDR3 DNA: TGTGCCAGTACCCCACTAAATCGTGAGGACAATGAGCAGTTCTTC
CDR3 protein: CASTPLNREDNEQFF

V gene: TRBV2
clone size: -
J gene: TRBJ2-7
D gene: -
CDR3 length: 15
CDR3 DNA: TGTGCCAGCATCGTGGATTGGCCTAGCTCGTACGAGCAGTACTTC
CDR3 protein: CASIVDWPSSYEQYF

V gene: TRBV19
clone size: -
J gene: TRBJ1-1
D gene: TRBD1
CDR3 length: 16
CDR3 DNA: TGTGCCAGTAGTACGGGACAGGGTCTTGTTTCGGCTGAAGCTTTCTTT
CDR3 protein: CASSTGQGLVSAEAFF

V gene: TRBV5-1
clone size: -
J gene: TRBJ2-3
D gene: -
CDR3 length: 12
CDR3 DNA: TGCGCCAGCAACACAGACACAGATACGCAGTATTTT
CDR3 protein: CASNTDTDTQYF

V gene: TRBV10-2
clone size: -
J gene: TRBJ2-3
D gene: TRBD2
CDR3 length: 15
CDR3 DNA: TGCGCCAGCAGAGGACTAGCGGTTAGCACAGATACGCAGTATTTT
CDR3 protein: CASRGLAVSTDTQYF

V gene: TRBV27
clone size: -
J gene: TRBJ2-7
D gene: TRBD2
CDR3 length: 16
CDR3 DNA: TGTGCCAGCAAACCTGGGACTAGCGGGAGCTCCTACGAGCAGTACTTC
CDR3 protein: CASKPGTSGSSYEQYF

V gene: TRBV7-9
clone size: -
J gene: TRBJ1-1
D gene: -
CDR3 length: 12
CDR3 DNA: TGTGCCAGCAGCTTAGGACTGACTGAAGCTTTCTTT
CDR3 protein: CASSLGLTEAFF

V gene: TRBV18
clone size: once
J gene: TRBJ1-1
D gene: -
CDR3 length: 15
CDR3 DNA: TGTGCCAGCTCACGAGACAGGCTAATGAACACTGAAGCTTTCTTT
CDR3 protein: CASSRDRLMNTEAFF

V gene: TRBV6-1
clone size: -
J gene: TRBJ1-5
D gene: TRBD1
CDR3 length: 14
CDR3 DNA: TGTGCCAGCAGTGAGGCAGGGGGTAATCAGCCCCAGCATTTT
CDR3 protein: CASSEAGGNQPQHF

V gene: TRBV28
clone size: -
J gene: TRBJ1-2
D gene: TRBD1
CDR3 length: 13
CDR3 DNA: TGTGCCAGCAGACGGACAGGGCGGGGTGGCTACACCTTC
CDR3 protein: CASRRTGRGGYTF

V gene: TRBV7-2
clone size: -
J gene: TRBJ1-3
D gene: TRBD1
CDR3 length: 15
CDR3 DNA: TGTGCCAGCAGCTCGGAGGGGGCAGGAGGAAACACCATATATTTT
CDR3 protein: CASSSEGAGGNTIYF

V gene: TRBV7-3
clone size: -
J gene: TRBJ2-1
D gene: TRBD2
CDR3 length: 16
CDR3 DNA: TGTGCCAGCAGTAGACTAAGACTAGCGGGAGGGAATGAGCAGTTCTTC
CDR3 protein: CASSRLRLAGGNEQFF

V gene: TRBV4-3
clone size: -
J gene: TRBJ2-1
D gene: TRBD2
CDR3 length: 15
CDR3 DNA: TGCGCCAGCAGCCAAACGACCGGGACTAGCGATGAGCAGTTCTTC
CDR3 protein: CASSQTTGTSDEQFF

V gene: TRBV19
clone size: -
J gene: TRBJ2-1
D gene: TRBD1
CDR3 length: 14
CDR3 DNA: TGTGCCAGTAGTCCTGGACAGGGTTACAATGAGCAGTTCTTC
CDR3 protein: CASSPGQGYNEQFF